This paragraph covers one T cell receptor beta chain sequence. The target antigen is unknown. During the collection period, no donor immune events like infections were recorded. TCRdb's table, derived via immunoSEQ multiplex PCR, lists solely in-frame clones and lacks some. Of 70,000 to 100,000 clones in the sample, 88% were seen once. This sample stems from a study of identifying expanded T cells in peripheral blood. Study outcomes and limitations: Approximately two-week clone count variance significantly increased as total template count grew. Differentially abundant clones: approximately 1.3 between replicates, approximately 15 at around 2 weeks, approximately 18 at four.

This sequence originates from a person aged 18 to 75 in good health. The sequencing input was blood.

CDR3 in DNA: TGCGCCAGCAGCCAAGGCGTCACCGGGAACTATGGCTACACCTTC. Translating it yields CASSQGVTGNYGYTF. The chain joins TRBV4-3 to TRBJ1-2; no clear D gene. Germline values: CDR1 LGHNA, CDR2 YSLEER. The CDR3 has 15 residues. Trimming left V 1 base short and J 2 bases short, with 11 bases between.